This TCR beta chain was sequenced during a study of blood T cell repertoires in COVID-19. Looking at the study overall: PBMCs, B-cell-depleted T cells, or T cells were the source of the cDNA or gDNA that made up the material.

Seattle cases were enrolled at active infection and followed longitudinally. The germline V and J ends were trimmed by 6 bases and 0 bases, with 19 bases remaining between them. CDR1 SGHNT and CDR2 YYREEE come from the germline V gene (reference sequence). CDR3 length: 18 residues. Per the original methods: Estimated nucleated cell counts came from reference gene primer amplification. Some clones are missing from TCRdb's copy, which holds only in-frame ones; the method was immunoSEQ multiplex PCR. V and J calls and clone size follow that table, whereas D and trimming were derived from the DNA. The table has a few hundred thousand clones, roughly 80% seen once; the top ten hold approximately 14%.

The specimen sequenced was peripheral blood. The chain employs TRBV5-4 and TRBJ2-6; maybe TRBD2 (6 bases). This TCR came from a person aged 65 to 85 with COVID-19, enrolled during active disease. CDR3 amino acids: CASTEGGLTGSGANVLTF. The CDR3 bases are TGTGCCAGCACCGAGGGAGGCCTTACTGGCTCTGGGGCCAACGTCCTGACTTTC.